The text below deals with one T cell receptor beta chain. This record belongs to a study of blood T cell repertoires in COVID-19. Looking at the study overall: Acute and convalescent COVID-19 specimens originated in the United States, Italy and Spain.

One Seattle source followed patients from active infection through their disease course. The method was immunoSEQ multiplex PCR; TCRdb's version includes in-frame clones alone and lacks a portion of them. Of roughly 250,000 clones in the sample, about 91% were seen once. The sequence was collected from a person aged 18-35 years with COVID-19, enrolled during active disease. Sequencing input: peripheral blood.

CDR3 in DNA: TGTGCCAGCAGCCAAGGTTGGACAGGGTGGGCTTTCTTT. It encodes CASSQGWTGWAFF. The chain combines TRBV3-1 (or the pseudogene TRBV3-2) with TRBJ1-1, with 8 bases identical to TRBD1. Germline V gene data show CDR1 as LGHDT and CDR2 as YNNKEL (reference sequence). V was pared by 1 base and J by 11 bases, with 6 bases of the junction left unmatched. This CDR3 comprises 13 residues.